The source of this T cell receptor (beta chain) is a study of persistence of HIV-infected CD4 T cells. In the study overall: Donors were ART-treated; their CMV- and Gag-responding CD4+ T cells were isolated.

In regard to this clone: Its target is not known.

Lysates of CMV-infected fibroblasts at 8 to 10 ug/mL stimulated these cells. Sorted nonresponding memory CD4+ T cells were CD40L-negative, CD69-negative, CD45RO-high. Adults with HIV-1 started suppressive ART while chronically infected. Germline assignment: CDR1 MDHEN and CDR2 SYDVKM. CDR3 size: 13 residues. Trimming left V 7 bases short and J 4 bases short, with 12 bases between. The immunoSEQ assay was version 4, run in survey mode. Template was genomic DNA at approximately 10 ng/uL, with up to about 1 ug used per sample. Libraries were prepared by immunoSEQ multiplex PCR; TCRdb keeps only in-frame clonotypes and omits some of them. The data show fewer than 35,000 clones, more than 75% seen once.

This clonotype was sampled from an adult woman with HIV who was CMV-seropositive. This specimen consisted of CD4+ T cells sorted from PBMCs after approximately 19-hour stimulation, obtained from a patient who received antiretroviral therapy. This chain joins TRBV28 and TRBJ2-3, with D perhaps matching TRBD1 (5 bases). Here the CDR3 DNA reads TGTGCCAGCACGTCAGGGCTGGCAGATACGCAGTATTTT. Translating gives CASTSGLADTQYF. Together with reference TRBV28 and TRBJ2-3, the CDR3 gives the full variable domain: DVKVTQSSRYLVKRTGEKVFLECVQDMDHENMFWYRQDPGLGLRLIYFSYDVKMKEKGDIPEGYSVSREKKERFSLILESASTNQTSMYLCASTSGLADTQYFGPGTRLTVL.